This T cell receptor beta chain was sequenced for a study of cytomegalovirus exposure and HLA in healthy donors. PCR primers comprised 60 Vbeta and 13 Jbeta primers. Using immunoSEQ multiplex PCR, the repertoire was profiled, and TCRdb retains in-frame clones only, with some absent. The sample has 55,000 to 85,000 clones, 72% seen once. CDR3 length: 13 residues. Germline V gene lookup returns CDR1 SNHLY and CDR2 FYNNEI. The ends were cut back, 5 bases at V and 0 bases at J, with 7 bases in the middle. Findings and limits, study-wide: As confirmed in vitro, a few CMV-associated chains were specific for CMV antigens. As a later analysis revealed, the rate of TCR association differed by HLA locus, with DRB1 most and HLA-C fewest. As a later analysis showed, several of the most significant clusters appeared to be linked to common viral pathogens.

As regards this clone: The antigen remains undetermined.

The sequenced sample consisted of PBMCs. The V and J genes are TRBV2 and TRBJ1-1; no clear D gene. This TCR was recovered from a woman aged 40 to 50 in good health and CMV-seropositive. This chain's CDR3 is CASSLQVNTEAFF. As DNA, the CDR3 is TGTGCCAGCAGTCTGCAGGTGAACACTGAAGCTTTCTTT.